This TCR beta chain appears in the sequencing data of a study of response to subunit inactivated influenza vaccine. Whole-study findings and limits: Authors suggested each seasonal influenza vaccination recruits few new T cells.

TCRdb reprocessed the RT-PCR reads via MiXCR and lists one record per CDR3 protein. The sample shows about 580,000 distinct CDR3 sequences, about 14% of them seen only once. About this clonotype itself: As yet, its antigen is unknown.

CDR3 length: 14 residues. The germline V gene encodes CDR1 MNHNS and CDR2 SASEGT. Trimming took 6 bases from V and 3 from J; bases not matched to a gene: 7. Source: PBMCs from blood, taken about 13 days after vaccination. The sequence was obtained from a man aged 45 to 65 who received an inactivated influenza vaccine. This chain joins TRBV6-1 and TRBJ1-1; 7 bases line up with TRBD1. The CDR3 loop is CASSRQGGYTEAFF. In nucleotides, the CDR3 is TGTGCCAGCAGCCGACAGGGAGGATACACTGAAGCTTTCTTT.